The 18 T cell receptor beta chains presented below share a single source sample, sequenced in a study of T cells in localized non-small cell lung cancer. Clones were sequenced by immunoSEQ multiplex PCR, and TCRdb holds only the in-frame ones, with some missing. The table has over a thousand clones, about 25% seen once. The input for sequencing was lung tumor tissue, taken before any cancer treatment. These receptors all stem from a woman aged 40-69 years with stage I lung adenocarcinoma.

J is TRBJ2-5 and V is TRBV6-8; 15 bases fit TRBD2. CDR3 length: 16 residues. Germline V CDR1 and CDR2: MNHGY, SAAAGT. Unmatched junction bases numbered 5, after V lost 4 bases and J lost 5 bases. CDR3 sequence (DNA): TGTGCCAGCAGTTCGATCGGACTAGCGGGAGGGGAGACCCAGTACTTC. This gives the protein CASSSIGLAGGETQYF.

The chain links TRBV10-2 to TRBJ2-1, with a tentative D call TRBD2 (6 bases). CDR3 size: 14 residues. Germline assignment: CDR1 WSHSY and CDR2 SAAADI. V dropped 7 bases and J dropped 0 bases, with 10 bases sitting between them. The CDR3 DNA sequence: TGCGCCAGCACTTTCGGGAGCTCCTACAATGAGCAGTTCTTC. Its translation: CASTFGSSYNEQFF.

This clone was observed a few times. The chain links TRBV5-1 to TRBJ2-7; 10 positions match TRBD1. The CDR3 sequence is 14 residues long. The V segment lost 3 bases and the J segment 2 bases; nucleotides outside the gene matches: 2. Germline V lookup: CDR1 SGHRS, CDR2 YFSETQ. For the CDR3, the DNA is TGCGCCAGCAGCTCGGGACAGGGGACCTACGAGCAGTACTTC. Translated, it gives CASSSGQGTYEQYF.

This clone has just a few counts. This chain links TRBV6-8 with TRBJ2-7; D gene uncertain. The CDR3 loop spans 14 amino acids. From germline, CDR1 is MNHGY and CDR2 SAAAGT. Deletions cut 0 bases from V and 2 bases from J, with 8 bases between. As DNA, the CDR3 is TGTGCCAGCAGTTACTCGGCAGCCACCTACGAGCAGTACTTC. Translation gives CASSYSAATYEQYF.

The V and J genes are TRBV6-8 and TRBJ1-4; 8 nucleotides line up with TRBD1. CDR3 length: 15 residues. Germline V gene sequence: CDR1 MNHGY, CDR2 SAAAGT. V lost 6 bases and J lost 6; bases outside the gene matches: 9. CDR3 in DNA: TGTGCCAGCAGGAATCCAGGGGGCGCGGATGAAAAACTGTTTTTT. This gives the protein CASRNPGGADEKLFF.

This clone turned up a few times. V is TRBV4-1 and J is TRBJ2-5; 9 positions agree with TRBD2. The CDR3 runs 14 residues. V dropped 6 bases and J dropped 0; count of bases not matched to a gene: 2. Germline CDR1 MGHRA, CDR2 YSYEKL. Here the CDR3 DNA reads TGCGCCAGCAGGAGCGGGGGGAACCAAGAGACCCAGTACTTC. Its protein product is CASRSGGNQETQYF.

The chain combines TRBV7-1 with TRBJ1-4; no reliable D call. TRBV7-1 is known as an ORF, though its function is uncertain. This CDR3 region has 13 residues. V was trimmed by 4 bases and J by 5 bases, leaving 8 bases between them. CDR3 residues: CASSFGSNEKLFF. The CDR3 nucleotides are TGTGCCAGCAGCTTTGGGTCGAATGAAAAACTGTTTTTT.

This clone counts as medium-sized. The chain recombines TRBV6-8 with TRBJ1-5; tentatively, D is TRBD1 (6 bases). Germline lookup yields CDR1 MNHGY and CDR2 SAAAGT. Trimming removed 5 bases at V and 4 bases at J, with 18 bases between. This CDR3 region has 16 residues. CDR3 coding DNA: TGTGCCAGCAGTGTGTCTTGGACAGCCATTAATCAGCCCCAGCATTTT. Amino acid sequence: CASSVSWTAINQPQHF.

There are a few counts of this clone. V usage is TRBV11-3 and J usage is TRBJ1-3; 7 bases fit TRBD1. V was clipped by 4 bases and J by 0 bases; unmatched bases: 15. From germline, CDR1 is SGHNT and CDR2 YENEEA. The CDR3 covers 19 residues. The CDR3: CASSSPVGGSLSSGNTIYF. CDR3 nucleotides: TGTGCCAGCAGCTCACCTGTAGGGGGCTCATTGAGCTCTGGAAACACCATATATTTT.

This clone has a handful of counts. The V and J genes are TRBV11-3 and TRBJ1-2; TRBD1 aligns across 8 bases. The CDR3 length is 15 residues. CDR1 is SGHNT and CDR2 is YENEEA in the germline V gene. V shed 4 bases, J shed 4 bases, and the junction held 8 bases outside the gene matches. Here the CDR3 DNA reads TGTGCCAGCAGCTCTCCCGGGACAGGCACCTATGGCTACACCTTC. This translates into CASSSPGTGTYGYTF.

This chain links TRBV2 with TRBJ2-2; 11 positions agree with TRBD2. This CDR3 has 16 amino acids. Germline lookup yields CDR1 SNHLY and CDR2 FYNNEI. Unmatched junction bases numbered 6, after V lost 4 bases and J lost 5 bases. CDR3 nucleotide sequence: TGTGCCAGCAGTGGACTAGCGGGGACAGGAACCGGGGAGCTGTTTTTT. This encodes CASSGLAGTGTGELFF.

By share, this clone ranks as medium-sized (0.01 to 0.1%). The chain links TRBV11-3 to TRBJ1-2; D uncertain. V gave up 1 base and J gave up 2 bases, with 11 bases separating them. There are 15 residues in the CDR3. Looked up from germline, CDR1 is SGHNT and CDR2 is YENEEA. The CDR3 loop is CASSLGGRINYGYTF. CDR3 coding DNA: TGTGCCAGCAGCTTAGGCGGCAGAATAAACTATGGCTACACCTTC.

CDR3 region: CASSFGNQPQHF. The DNA of the CDR3 is TGTGCCAGCAGTTTCGGGAACCAGCCCCAGCATTTT. The chain links TRBV6-8 to TRBJ1-5; D remains ambiguous. The V gene lost 4 bases and the J gene lost 7 bases, with 8 bases spanning the gap. Germline V gene lookup returns CDR1 MNHGY and CDR2 SAAAGT. There are 12 residues in the CDR3.

V and J are TRBV15 and TRBJ1-6; tentatively, D is TRBD1 (5 bases). The ends were cut back, 0 bases at V and 7 bases at J, with 7 bases in the middle. The CDR3 spans 14 residues. Germline loops: CDR1 LNHNV, CDR2 YYDKDF (reference sequence). Written as DNA, the CDR3 is TGTGCCACCAGCAGAGAGGGGGAGAATTCACCCCTCCACTTT. Protein product: CATSREGENSPLHF.

The chain is built from TRBV19 and TRBJ2-3; 11 bases map to TRBD2. V lost 3 bases to trimming and J lost 4 bases; unmatched junction nucleotides: 0. This CDR3 has 14 residues. CDR1 is LNHDA and CDR2 is SQIVND in the germline V gene (reference sequence). The CDR3 here is CASSMTSGADTQYF. The CDR3 nucleotides are TGTGCCAGTAGTATGACTAGCGGGGCAGATACGCAGTATTTT. Full variable domain (outside the CDR3, taken from reference TRBV19 and TRBJ2-3): DGGITQSPKYLFRKEGQNVTLSCEQNLNHDAMYWYRQDPGQGLRLIYYSQIVNDFQKGDIAEGYSVSREKKESFPLTVTSAQKNPTAFYLCASSMTSGADTQYFGPGTRLTVL.

By share, this clone counts as medium-sized. The rearrangement links TRBV11-3 to TRBJ1-1; TRBD1 agrees at 7 bases. V shed 4 bases and J 3 bases; nucleotides not matched to a gene: 11. Germline values: CDR1 SGHNT, CDR2 YENEEA. The length of the CDR3 is 16 residues. CDR3 in amino acids: CASSSSSYRGDTEAFF. In nucleotides, the CDR3 is TGTGCCAGCAGCTCCTCTTCCTACAGGGGAGACACTGAAGCTTTCTTT.

This chain links TRBV6-8 with TRBJ2-3, with TRBD2 matching over 9 bases. CDR1 and CDR2 (germline): MNHGY, SAAAGT. The V and J ends lost 8 bases and 2 bases, in that order; junction bases with no gene match: 14. The CDR3 is 17 residues long. This CDR3 reads CASFTGTGTSTTDTQYF. CDR3 coding DNA: TGTGCCAGCTTTACAGGAACCGGGACTAGCACCACAGATACGCAGTATTTT.

The CDR3 nucleotides read TGCGCCAGCAAGAGGCGGGGGAGGGTCGTTGAGCAGTTCTTC. Residues: CASKRRGRVVEQFF. The chain recombines TRBV5-1 with TRBJ2-1; 7 bases are shared with TRBD2. The CDR3 sequence is 14 residues long. The V segment lost 6 bases and the J segment 9 bases; nucleotides outside the gene matches: 12. The germline CDR1 and CDR2 sequences are SGHRS and YFSETQ.